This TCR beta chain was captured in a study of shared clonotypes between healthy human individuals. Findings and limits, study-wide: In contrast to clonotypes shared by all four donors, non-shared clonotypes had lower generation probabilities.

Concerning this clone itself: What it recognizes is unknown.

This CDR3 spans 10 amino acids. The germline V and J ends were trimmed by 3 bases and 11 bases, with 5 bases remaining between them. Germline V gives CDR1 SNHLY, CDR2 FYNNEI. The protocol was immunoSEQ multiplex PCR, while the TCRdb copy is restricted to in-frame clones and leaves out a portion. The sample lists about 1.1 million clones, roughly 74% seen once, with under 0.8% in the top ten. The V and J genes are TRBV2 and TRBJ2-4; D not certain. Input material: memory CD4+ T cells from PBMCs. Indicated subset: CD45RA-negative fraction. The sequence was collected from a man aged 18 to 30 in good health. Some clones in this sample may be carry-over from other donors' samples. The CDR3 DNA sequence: TGTGCCAGCAGTGAGGCCGTTCAGTACTTC. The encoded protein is CASSEAVQYF.